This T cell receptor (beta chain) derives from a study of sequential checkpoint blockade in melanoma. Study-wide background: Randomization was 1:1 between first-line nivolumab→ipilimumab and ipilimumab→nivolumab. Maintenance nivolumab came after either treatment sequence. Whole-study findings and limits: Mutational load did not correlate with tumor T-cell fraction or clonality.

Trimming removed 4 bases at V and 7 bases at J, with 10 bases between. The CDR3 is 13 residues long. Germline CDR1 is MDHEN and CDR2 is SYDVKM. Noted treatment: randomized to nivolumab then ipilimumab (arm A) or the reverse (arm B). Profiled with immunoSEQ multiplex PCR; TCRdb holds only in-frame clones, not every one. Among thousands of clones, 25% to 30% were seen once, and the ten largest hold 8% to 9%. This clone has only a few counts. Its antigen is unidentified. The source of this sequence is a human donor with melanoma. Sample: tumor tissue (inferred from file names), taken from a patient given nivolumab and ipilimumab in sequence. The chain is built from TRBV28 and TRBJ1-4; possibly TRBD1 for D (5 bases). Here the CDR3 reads CASSSGWGEKLFF. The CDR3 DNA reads TGTGCCAGCAGTTCAGGGTGGGGTGAAAAACTGTTTTTT.